This TCR beta chain was captured by sequencing in a study of blood T cell repertoires in COVID-19 (dated by TCRdb to the early 2020s). Context from the whole study: Samples covering the acute and convalescent phases of COVID-19 were provided by collaborators in the United States, Italy and Spain. The prospective study material was composed of cDNA or gDNA derived from T cells, B-cell-depleted T cells, or PBMCs. Deeply sampled blood TCRbeta repertoires from subjects exposed to, actively infected with, or recovered from COVID-19 were included in the dataset. The repertoires were released in a freely available public database meant as a resource for research on the immune response to SARS-CoV-2. The samples were drawn from the first 160 participants of the ongoing ImmuneRACE study and from 950 to 1,500 subjects provided by 6 global collaborators. A de-identified subject ID, COVID-19 status, age in years and sex were almost always included in the sample metadata. Where available, HLA class I and class II types were taken from metadata supplied by the sample provider and were not determined by assay-based typing. On the study overall, not on this receptor specifically: The quantity of clinical and demographic metadata differed by source and by participant and was supplied without curation.

Comments on this clone: The antigen it binds to is not known. One base away there is no much larger clone; base qualities are not given.

The germline V gene sets CDR1 to KGHSH and CDR2 to LQKENI. V trim: 3 bases; J trim: 3 bases; unmatched bases: 10. The CDR3 numbers 17 residues from cysteine through phenylalanine. Kept here is only the CDR3 DNA, which spans 51 bases and is read in frame from base 1. Participants in the prospective study were aged about 18 to 95 years, lived in about two dozen United States geographic areas, and enrolled through a virtual design. In the prospective study, cohorts were assigned on the basis of participant-reported clinical history obtained from a screening survey and a study questionnaire. Recovered participants in ImmuneRACE Cohort 3 were defined as having two consecutive negative NP/OP PCR tests, clearance from a healthcare professional, or resolution of symptoms. In the prospective study, mobile phlebotomists collected whole blood, serum and a nasopharyngeal or oropharyngeal swab from each participant. Participants in the prospective study had the option to provide additional blood draws and questionnaires over a roughly two-month period. Before DNA extraction, prospective study blood samples were shipped either frozen or at room temperature.

TCRbeta CDR3 regions were amplified from genomic DNA by means of the immunoSEQ Assay, a bias-controlled multiplex PCR. The study's processing was this. The number of nucleated cells in each sample was estimated from the amplification of reference gene primers within the assay. To quantify the absolute abundance of each unique TCRbeta CDR3 rearrangement, sequence reads were collapsed and filtered. Productive Simpson clonality was computed per sample as the square root of Simpson's diversity index over productive rearrangements. The immuneACCESS repertoire file appears here via TCRdb, limited to in-frame rearrangements. These files lack a portion of the clones; in checked studies, under half of the deficit traces to unresolved V genes, and the cause of the others is not known. The V and J calls and the clone size are those of that table, but D and trimming were determined from the DNA. The sample records approximately 230,000 clones, 80% to 90% of which are singletons. The biggest ten clones account for more than 3.5% of the sample.

The V and J genes are TRBV18 and TRBJ2-1; 8 of the junction bases match TRBD2. The receptor's source is a woman aged 25 to 39 who had recovered from COVID-19. Sequencing input: PBMCs or T cells enriched from blood (not recorded which). The CDR3 corresponds to CASSPRRAGEVYNEQFF. At the DNA level, the sequence is TGTGCCAGCTCACCCCGCCGAGCGGGAGAGGTCTACAATGAGCAGTTCTTC.